These 7 T cell receptor beta chains came from one sample sequenced in a study of blood T cell repertoires in COVID-19. Generated by immunoSEQ multiplex PCR, the TCRdb table keeps only in-frame clones and is missing some. This sample yields more than 95,000 clones, of which 70% to 85% are seen a single time; around 7.5% belongs to the top ten. Source material: peripheral blood. These receptors originate from a man aged 65-85 years with active or convalescent COVID-19.

Comment on this clone: One end of the junction varies from germline; a read error may be responsible. V and J are TRBV7-2 and TRBJ2-3, with 10 bases matching TRBD2. Germline V CDR1 and CDR2: SGHTA, FQGNSA. The CDR3 is 15 amino acids. The CDR3 reads CASSSFSGGALVYLF. The CDR3 DNA reads as TGTGCCAGCAGCTCATTCAGCGGGGGGGCCTTAGTATACCTTTTT.

The chain carries TRBV7-2 and TRBJ2-2, with TRBD1 matching 7 bases. This CDR3 region has 15 residues. V lost 1 base and J lost 5; bases outside the gene matches: 4. CDR1 and CDR2 (germline): SGHTA, FQGNSA. CDR3 sequence reads: CASSLGQGSTGELFF. The CDR3 bases are TGTGCCAGCAGCTTAGGACAGGGATCGACCGGGGAGCTGTTTTTT. Full variable domain (rest looked up from reference TRBV7-2 and TRBJ2-2): GAGVSQSPSNKVTEKGKDVELRCDPISGHTALYWYRQSLGQGLEFLIYFQGNSAPDKSGLPSDRFSAERTGGSVSTLTIQRTQQEDSAVYLCASSLGQGSTGELFFGEGSRLTVL.

The CDR3 DNA sequence: TGTGCCAGCAGCTTACGGGTGGTACGGCTGAACACTGAAGCTTTCTTT. Its translation is CASSLRVVRLNTEAFF. The chain couples TRBV11-1 to TRBJ1-1; D not certain. V gave up 2 bases and J gave up 0 bases, with 13 bases separating them. The CDR3 length is 16 residues. CDR1 and CDR2 (germline): SGHAT, FQDESV (reference sequence).

This clone turned up a few times. The V gene is TRBV7-9, the J gene TRBJ2-5; no definite D call. The CDR3 length is 13 residues. Trimming removed 5 bases at V and 2 bases at J, with 9 bases between. CDR1 is SEHNR and CDR2 is FQNEAQ in the germline V gene (reference sequence). CDR3 coding DNA: TGTGCCAGCAGCGTAAACAGTCAAGAGACCCAGTACTTC. It specifies CASSVNSQETQYF.

V usage is TRBV4-1 and J usage is TRBJ2-5; a weak D match, TRBD2 (6 bases). CDR3 length: 17 amino acids. In germline, CDR1 is MGHRA, CDR2 YSYEKL. The V end was cut by 3 bases, the J end by 6 bases, with 23 bases between. The CDR3 sequence is CASSQEYPGDRGKTQYF. CDR3 nucleotides: TGCGCCAGCAGCCAGGAATACCCTGGGGACCGGGGGAAGACCCAGTACTTC.

The sample holds a few counts of this clone. The chain uses TRBV5-5 and TRBJ2-3, with 8 bases identical to TRBD2. This CDR3 comprises 14 residues. Unmatched junction bases numbered 2, after V lost 3 bases and J lost 2 bases. Germline V lookup: CDR1 SGHKS, CDR2 YYEKEE (reference sequence). For the CDR3, the DNA is TGTGCCAGCAGCTCGGGGGGGATCACAGATACGCAGTATTTT. The encoded protein is CASSSGGITDTQYF.

The chain combines TRBV18 with TRBJ2-2, with D possibly TRBD1 on 5 matching bases. Germline V gene data show CDR1 as KGHSH and CDR2 as LQKENI. The CDR3 covers 14 residues. V lost 0 bases, J lost 7 bases, and 9 bases lay in between. CDR3: CASSPPGAIGELFF. CDR3 sequence (DNA): TGTGCCAGCTCACCACCTGGGGCTATCGGGGAGCTGTTTTTT.